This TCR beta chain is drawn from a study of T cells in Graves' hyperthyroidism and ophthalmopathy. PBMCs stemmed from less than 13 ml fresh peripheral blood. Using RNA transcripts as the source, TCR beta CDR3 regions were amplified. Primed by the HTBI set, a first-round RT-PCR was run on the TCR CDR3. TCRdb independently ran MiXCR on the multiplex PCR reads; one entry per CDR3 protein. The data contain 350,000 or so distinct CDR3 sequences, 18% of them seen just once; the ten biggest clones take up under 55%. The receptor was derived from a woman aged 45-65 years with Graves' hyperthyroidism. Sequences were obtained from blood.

The CDR3 DNA sequence: TGCAGTGCTAGATCAGGAGGTGGCTACGAGCAGTACTTC. Protein sequence: CSARSGGGYEQYF. V and J are TRBV20-1 and TRBJ2-7; D is possibly TRBD2 (5 bases). The CDR3 has 13 amino acids. The ends were cut back, 2 bases at V and 3 bases at J, with 11 bases in the middle. Germline V gives CDR1 DFQATT, CDR2 SNEGSKA (reference sequence).